This T cell receptor (beta chain) was captured in a study of T cells expressing NK-cell markers. Study information: The eight sequenced donors comprised seven who were HCMV-seropositive and one who was seronegative.

TCRdb re-called the 5' RACE reads and gives one entry per CDR3 protein, without DNA. Its clone listing holds roughly 350,000 distinct CDR3 sequences. This CDR3 region has 13 residues. CDR1 is SGHTA, CDR2 FQGNSA, per germline. The receptor comes from a man between 18 and 69 years old in good health. The rearrangement uses TRBV7-2 and TRBJ2-7; TCRdb gives TRBD1 as the D gene, but with no DNA this cannot be confirmed. Sequenced sample: blood T cells: a sorted CD56 or NKG2C T cell subset, CD4+ or CD8+ T cells, or bulk PBMC T cells (not recorded which). The CDR3 sequence is CASSLRPPNEQYF.